The TCR beta chain described here comes from a study of blood T cell repertoires in COVID-19. Profiled with immunoSEQ multiplex PCR; TCRdb holds only in-frame clones, not every one. Of a few hundred thousand clones in the sample, about 85% were seen once. The V end was cut by 10 bases, the J end by 10 bases, with 23 bases between. The CDR3 loop spans 14 amino acids. Germline CDR1 reads SNHLY; CDR2 reads FYNNEI. Sequencing was performed on peripheral blood. This receptor was identified in a man younger than 35 with active or convalescent COVID-19. The chain couples TRBV2 to TRBJ2-1; TRBD2 might be the D (6 bases). The CDR3 DNA reads TGTGCCACGTCGGACGTCAGCGGGCACACAGAGCAGTTCTTC. It translates to CATSDVSGHTEQFF.